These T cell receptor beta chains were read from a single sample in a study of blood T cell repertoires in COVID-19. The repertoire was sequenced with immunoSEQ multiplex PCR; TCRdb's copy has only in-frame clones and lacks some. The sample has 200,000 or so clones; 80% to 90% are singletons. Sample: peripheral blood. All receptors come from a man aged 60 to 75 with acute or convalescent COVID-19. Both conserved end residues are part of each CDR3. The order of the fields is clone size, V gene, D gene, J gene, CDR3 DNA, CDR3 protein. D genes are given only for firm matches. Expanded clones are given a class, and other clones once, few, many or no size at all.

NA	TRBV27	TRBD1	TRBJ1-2	TGTGCCAGCAGTTTCCCTTCGGTCCGACAGGGGAAGCGTAACTATGGCTACACCTTC	CASSFPSVRQGKRNYGYTF
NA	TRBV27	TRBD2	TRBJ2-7	TGTGCCAGCAGTTCTCGCCCTAGCGGGATTACCTACGAGCAGTACTTC	CASSSRPSGITYEQYF
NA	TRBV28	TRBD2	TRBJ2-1	TGTGCCAGCAGTGGAGCGGGAGAGATTAAGAATGAGCAGTTCTTC	CASSGAGEIKNEQFF
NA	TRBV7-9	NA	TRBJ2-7	TGTGCGACCAATCGCCAGGACAGACCCTACGAGCAGTACTTC	CATNRQDRPYEQYF
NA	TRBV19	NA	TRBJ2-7	TGTGCCAGTAGTATAAGGGCGGGCGGCTACGAGCAGTACTTC	CASSIRAGGYEQYF
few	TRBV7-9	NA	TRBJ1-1	TGTGCCAGCAGCGTTCAGGGTAACACTGAAGCTTTCTTT	CASSVQGNTEAFF
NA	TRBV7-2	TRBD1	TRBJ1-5	TGTGCCAGCAGCCTCGACAGGGGTGGTCAGCCCCAGCATTTT	CASSLDRGGQPQHF
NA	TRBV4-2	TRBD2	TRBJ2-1	TGTGCCAGCAGCCAAGTCACAGCGGGAGCCTACAATGAGCAGTTCTTC	CASSQVTAGAYNEQFF
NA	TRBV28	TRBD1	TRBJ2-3	TGTGCCAGCAATCCACCCGGGGGACAGGGCACAGATACGCAGTATTTT	CASNPPGGQGTDTQYF
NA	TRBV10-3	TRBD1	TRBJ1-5	TGTGCCATCAGACAGGGGAATCAGCCCCAGCATTTT	CAIRQGNQPQHF
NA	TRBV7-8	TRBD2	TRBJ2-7	TGTGCCAGCAGCTTTGGACTAGCGGGAGTGTACGAGCAGTACTTC	CASSFGLAGVYEQYF
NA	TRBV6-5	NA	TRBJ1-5	TGTGCCAGCCAAAATTACAGGGACAATCAGCCCCAGCATTTT	CASQNYRDNQPQHF
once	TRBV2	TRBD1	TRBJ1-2	TGTGCCAGCAGAGGCGACAGGGGGCGACTGGGCTACACCTTC	CASRGDRGRLGYTF
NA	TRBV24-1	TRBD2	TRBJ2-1	TGTGCCACCAGTGATCCCTCTGATAGAGTTGCGGGAGCGACATATTACAATGAGCAGTTCTTC	CATSDPSDRVAGATYYNEQFF
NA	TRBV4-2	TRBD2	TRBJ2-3	TGTGCCAGCAGCCAAGAAGTGCGGGCGGGAGGCACAGATACGCAGTATTTT	CASSQEVRAGGTDTQYF
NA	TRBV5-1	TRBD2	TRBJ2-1	TGCGCCAGCAGCTACCCCGGGACTAGAAATGAGCAGTTCTTC	CASSYPGTRNEQFF
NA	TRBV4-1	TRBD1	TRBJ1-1	TGCGCCAGCAGCCAAGATAGCAAGGGGGCGCAGATAACTTTCTTT	CASSQDSKGAQITFF
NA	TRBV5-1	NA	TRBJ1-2	TGCGCCAGCAGCTTGACCACCCTTAGCTATGGCTACACCTTC	CASSLTTLSYGYTF
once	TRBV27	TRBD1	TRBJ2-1	TGTGCCAGCAGTTTATGGGACAGGGACCACAATGAGCAGTTCTTC	CASSLWDRDHNEQFF
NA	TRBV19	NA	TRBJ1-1	TGTGCCAGCCAGTTTTTCGGCGGAGGGGAGCACACTGAAGCTTTCTTT	CASQFFGGGEHTEAFF
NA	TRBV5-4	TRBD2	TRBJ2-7	TGTGCCAGCAGCTTGGGACTAGCGGGAGTAGCATCCTACGAGCAGTACTTC	CASSLGLAGVASYEQYF
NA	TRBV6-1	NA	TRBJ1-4	TGTGCCAGCAGTGAAGGTAGCAGGGCAGGTGAAAAACTGTTTTTT	CASSEGSRAGEKLFF
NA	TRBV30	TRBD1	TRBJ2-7	TGTGCCTGGCAGGACAGGACAAACTACGAGCAGTACTTC	CAWQDRTNYEQYF
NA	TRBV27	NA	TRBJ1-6	TGTGCCAGCAGAACAGGATTCTCCTATAATTCACCCCTCCACTTT	CASRTGFSYNSPLHF
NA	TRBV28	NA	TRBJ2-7	TGTGCCAGCAGTTTGGCGGACGAGCAGTACTTC	CASSLADEQYF
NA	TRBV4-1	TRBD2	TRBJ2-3	TGCGCCAGCAGCCAAGGCGGCGGGAGATCAGCAGATACGCAGTATTTT	CASSQGGGRSADTQYF
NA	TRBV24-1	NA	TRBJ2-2	TGTGCCACCAGTGATCCGACGGGGTACGGCACCGGGGAGCTGTTTTTT	CATSDPTGYGTGELFF
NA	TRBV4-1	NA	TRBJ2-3	TGCGCCAGCAGCAACCGGGTGCAAGGTACGCAGTATTTT	CASSNRVQGTQYF
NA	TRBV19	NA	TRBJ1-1	TGTGCCAGTAGTATAGGAGTGTCTGAAGCTTTCTTT	CASSIGVSEAFF
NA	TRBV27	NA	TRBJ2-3	TGTGCCAGCAGTCCGCAACCGGAGGGTTGGAGAGATACGCAGTATTTT	CASSPQPEGWRDTQYF
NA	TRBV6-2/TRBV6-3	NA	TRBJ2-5	TGTGCCAGCAGTTACAGGACTACTACCCAAGAGACCCAGTACTTC	CASSYRTTTQETQYF
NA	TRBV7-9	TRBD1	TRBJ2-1	TGTGCCAGCAGCTTAGCCGGGACAGGGCTATACAATGAGCAGTTCTTC	CASSLAGTGLYNEQFF
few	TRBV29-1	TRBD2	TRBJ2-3	TGCAGCGGGAGAGCGGGAGCAGTAGGGACAGATACGCAGTATTTT	CSGRAGAVGTDTQYF
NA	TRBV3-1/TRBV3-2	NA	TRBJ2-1	TGTGCCAGCAGCCAAGGGGTCCCCGGGGAGCAGTTCTTC	CASSQGVPGEQFF
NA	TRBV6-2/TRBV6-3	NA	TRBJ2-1	TGTGCCAGCAGTCCCGCTGGGGGCGGGCGGTACAATGAGCAGTTCTTC	CASSPAGGGRYNEQFF
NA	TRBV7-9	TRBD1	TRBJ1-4	TGTGCCAGCAGCTTAGGAGGGGGCACAACTAATGAAAAACTGTTTTTT	CASSLGGGTTNEKLFF
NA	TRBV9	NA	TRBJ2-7	TGTGCCAGCAGCGTAGGGGGGCCGGACTCCTACGAGCAGTACTTC	CASSVGGPDSYEQYF
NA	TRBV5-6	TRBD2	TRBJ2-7	TGTGCCAGCAGACCCAAACCGGGACTAGCGGGAGGAACTTACGAGCAGTACTTC	CASRPKPGLAGGTYEQYF
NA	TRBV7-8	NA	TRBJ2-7	TGTGCCAGCAGCTTAGCACTAGGGTACGAGCAGTACTTC	CASSLALGYEQYF
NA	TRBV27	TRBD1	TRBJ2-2	TGTGCCAGCAGTGAGAAGGGGGCTGGGACCGGGGAGCTGTTTTTT	CASSEKGAGTGELFF
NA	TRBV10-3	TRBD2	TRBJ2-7	TGTGCCATCAGTGACTTAGGACTAGCGGGAGCGTACGAGCAGTACTTC	CAISDLGLAGAYEQYF
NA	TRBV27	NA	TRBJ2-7	TGTGCCAGCAGTTTGCGGGTAGGGACCTACGAGCAGTACTTC	CASSLRVGTYEQYF
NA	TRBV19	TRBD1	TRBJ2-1	TGTGCCAGTAGTTTCAGACAGGGGGCCTACAATGAGCAGTTCTTC	CASSFRQGAYNEQFF
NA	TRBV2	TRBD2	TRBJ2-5	TGTGCCAGCAACCCCCCGGGGGGTAAGACCCAGTACTTC	CASNPPGGKTQYF
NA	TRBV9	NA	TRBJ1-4	TGTGCCAGCAGCCTAGGGGAGGGGGAGTTTGAAAAACTGTTTTTT	CASSLGEGEFEKLFF
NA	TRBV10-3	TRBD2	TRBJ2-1	TGTGCCATCATGGGGCGGAGCGGGGACGGGCCCTACAATGAGCAGTTCTTC	CAIMGRSGDGPYNEQFF
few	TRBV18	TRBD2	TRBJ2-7	TGTGCCAGCTCGCCCTTCGGGGGGAGTTCCTACGAGCAGTACTTC	CASSPFGGSSYEQYF
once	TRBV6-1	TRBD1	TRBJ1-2	TGTGCCAGCAGTGAAGTCACCGGGACAGGGGGCCCAGTTGCCTATGGCTACACCTTC	CASSEVTGTGGPVAYGYTF
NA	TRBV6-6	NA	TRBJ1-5	TGTGCCAGCAGCCCCCCGGGGGGCACCCAGCCCCAGCATTTT	CASSPPGGTQPQHF
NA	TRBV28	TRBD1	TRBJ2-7	TGTGCCAGCAGTGCCGCCGGACAGGAGAAATACTTC	CASSAAGQEKYF
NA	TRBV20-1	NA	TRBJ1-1	TGCAGTGCTAGTAGTCGTGTCTCGCAGGGCGCGAACACTGAAGCTTTCTTT	CSASSRVSQGANTEAFF
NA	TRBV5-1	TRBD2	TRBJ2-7	TGCGCCAGCAGGGCTAGCGGGATTTACGAGCAGTACTTC	CASRASGIYEQYF
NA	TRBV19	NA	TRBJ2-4	TGTGCCAGTAGTATAGGGGCCCCGGCGGAGCGGTACATTCAGTACTTC	CASSIGAPAERYIQYF
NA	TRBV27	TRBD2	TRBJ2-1	TGTGCCAGCAGTTTAGTCCGACTAGCGGGAGGCCCTTCCTACAATGAGCAGTTCTTC	CASSLVRLAGGPSYNEQFF
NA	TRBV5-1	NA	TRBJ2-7	TGCGCCAGCAGCCGTACGGGACTCATCTCCGGCGAGCAGTACTTC	CASSRTGLISGEQYF
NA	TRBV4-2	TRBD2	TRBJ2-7	TGTGCCAGCAGCCAAGATCTAGGACTAGCGGGAGGGCCTCGCGAGCAGTACTTC	CASSQDLGLAGGPREQYF
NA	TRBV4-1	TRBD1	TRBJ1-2	TGCGCCAGCAGCCAAGATAGGGACAGGGGGCTCTATGGCTACACCTTC	CASSQDRDRGLYGYTF
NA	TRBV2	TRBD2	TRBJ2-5	TGTGCCAGCAGATCGGCTAGCGGGGTCCAAGAGACCCAGTACTTC	CASRSASGVQETQYF
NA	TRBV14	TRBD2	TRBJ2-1	TGTGCCAGCAGCCAAGGACTAGCGGGAGGTGAGCAGTTCTTC	CASSQGLAGGEQFF